This passage covers 23 T cell receptor beta chains from one sample sequenced in a study of blood T cell repertoires in COVID-19. Generated by immunoSEQ multiplex PCR, the TCRdb table keeps only in-frame clones and is missing some. Of 50,000 to 75,000 clones listed, around 80% were seen once; the top ten hold around 14%. Sequencing was done on a sample of peripheral blood. These receptors were obtained from a man aged 55 to 70 with COVID-19, enrolled during active disease.

This clone was counted between two and nine times. The chain combines TRBV2 with TRBJ1-6; 8 positions match TRBD1. CDR3 length: 14 amino acids. V lost 5 bases to trimming and J lost 5 bases; unmatched junction nucleotides: 2. The V gene's germline CDR1 is SNHLY and CDR2 FYNNEI. The CDR3 reads CASSRTGNNSPLHF. Written as DNA, the CDR3 is TGTGCCAGCAGTAGGACAGGGAATAATTCACCCCTCCACTTT.

This chain connects TRBV2 to TRBJ1-2; TRBD1 might be the D (5 bases). Germline CDR1 and CDR2: SNHLY and FYNNEI. This CDR3 spans 13 amino acids. The V end was cut by 6 bases, the J end by 9 bases, with 17 bases between. CDR3 sequence (DNA): TGTGCCAGCAGGGGGCCCAACGGAGGGAGCTACACCTTC. It encodes CASRGPNGGSYTF.

The V gene is TRBV5-6, the J gene TRBJ1-6; 7 bases agree with TRBD1. The CDR3 has 15 residues. V gave up 1 base and J gave up 8 bases; unmatched junction bases: 6. The germline CDR1 and CDR2 sequences are SGHDT and YYEEEE. The CDR3 spells CASSLWGQGDSPLHF. The CDR3 DNA follows: TGTGCCAGCAGCTTGTGGGGGCAGGGGGATTCACCCCTCCACTTT.

For the CDR3, the DNA is TGTGCCAGCAGCGTAGAGGTGGGCATCACCGGGGAGCTGTTTTTT. This translates into CASSVEVGITGELFF. The V and J genes are TRBV9 and TRBJ2-2; D is unresolved. Per germline, CDR1 SGDLS and CDR2 YYNGEE. V dropped 0 bases and J dropped 4 bases, with 10 bases sitting between them. The CDR3 length is 15 residues.

The rearrangement uses TRBV6-2 or TRBV6-3 and TRBJ2-5; the D gene is possibly TRBD2 (5 bases). V was cut by 5 bases and J by 5 bases, with 9 bases left in between. CDR3 length: 12 amino acids. CDR1 and CDR2 (germline): MNHEY, SVGEGT. DNA for the CDR3: TGTGCCAGCAGTACTAGGCACGAGACCCAGTACTTC. Translating it yields CASSTRHETQYF.

The rearrangement uses TRBV2 and TRBJ2-3; the D is unclear. The CDR3 extends over 12 amino acids. Germline V gives CDR1 SNHLY, CDR2 FYNNEI. The germline V and J ends were trimmed by 0 bases and 7 bases, with 5 bases remaining between them. DNA for the CDR3: TGTGCCAGCAGTGAAGCGCAGAATACGCAGTATTTT. It specifies CASSEAQNTQYF.

About this clone itself: This may come from a read error, since a much larger clone is one base off. Other DNA sequences in this sample translate to the same CDR3. The V call is TRBV7-9, the J call TRBJ1-1; D may be TRBD1 (5 bases). The germline CDR1 and CDR2 sequences are SEHNR and FQNEAQ (reference sequence). CDR3 length: 14 residues. CDR3 bases: TGTGCCAGCAGCACGGAGGGGAAAGGAGCTGAAGCTTTTTTT. Protein product: CASSTEGKGAEAFF.

This clone was found a few times. The chain has TRBV14 and TRBJ2-1; no firm D call. In germline, CDR1 is SGHDN, CDR2 FVKESK. The CDR3 sequence is 14 residues long. V lost 2 bases and J 4 bases, leaving 9 bases between the germline ends. The CDR3 nucleotides read TGTGCCAGCAGCCAACAGACACCTTACAATGAGCAGTTCTTC. It specifies CASSQQTPYNEQFF.

The J gene is TRBJ2-5, the V gene TRBV30; 8 bases agree with TRBD1. Germline assignment: CDR1 GTSNPN and CDR2 SVGIG (reference sequence). V shed 2 bases, J shed 5 bases, and the junction held 10 bases outside the gene matches. This CDR3 spans 15 amino acids. The CDR3 sequence is CAWSPGQGRQETQYF. The CDR3 DNA reads as TGTGCCTGGAGTCCCGGACAGGGAAGACAGGAGACCCAGTACTTC.

This clone was seen only once. The J gene is TRBJ2-1, the V gene TRBV9; possible D gene TRBD2, 6 bases. This CDR3 has 14 residues. Germline CDR1 reads SGDLS; CDR2 reads YYNGEE. V shed 3 bases and J shed 4 bases, with 11 bases lying between them. CDR3 nucleotide sequence: TGTGCCAGCAGCGGGGACTGGATGTACAATGAGCAGTTCTTC. Protein product: CASSGDWMYNEQFF.

This chain links TRBV9 with TRBJ1-2, with TRBD1 identical over 12 bases. V lost 0 bases to trimming and J lost 2 bases; unmatched junction nucleotides: 2. The germline V gene encodes CDR1 SGDLS and CDR2 YYNGEE. The CDR3 length is 16 residues. CDR3 sequence (DNA): TGTGCCAGCAGCGTAGACGGGACAGGGGGCAACTATGGCTACACCTTC. Protein product: CASSVDGTGGNYGYTF.

This clone showed up just once. The V gene is TRBV28, the J gene TRBJ2-2; a weak D match, TRBD2 (5 bases). Trimming cost V 3 bases and J 3 bases, with 11 bases left between them. The CDR3 totals 15 residues. Germline V CDR1 and CDR2: MDHEN, SYDVKM. CDR3 nucleotides: TGTGCCAGCAGTTTGGTCCTAGCAGACACCGGGGAGCTGTTTTTT. This codes for CASSLVLADTGELFF. The full variable domain, rest sourced from reference TRBV28 and TRBJ2-2, is DVKVTQSSRYLVKRTGEKVFLECVQDMDHENMFWYRQDPGLGLRLIYFSYDVKMKEKGDIPEGYSVSREKKERFSLILESASTNQTSMYLCASSLVLADTGELFFGEGSRLTVL.

The chain recombines TRBV11-2 with TRBJ2-5; D is uncertain. Germline V CDR1 and CDR2: SGHAT, FQNNGV. The V and J ends lost 5 bases and 5 bases respectively, with 15 bases between them. The CDR3 runs 14 residues. The CDR3 loop reads CASSLERSRETQYF. DNA for the CDR3: TGTGCCAGCAGCCTTGAACGGAGTCGGGAGACCCAGTACTTC. The full variable domain, its missing parts supplied by reference TRBV11-2 and TRBJ2-5, is EAGVAQSPRYKIIEKRQSVAFWCNPISGHATLYWYQQILGQGPKLLIQFQNNGVVDDSQLPKDRFSAERLKGVDSTLKIQPAKLEDSAVYLCASSLERSRETQYFGPGTRLLVL.

This chain joins TRBV28 and TRBJ1-6, with TRBD1 identical over 7 bases. V trimming: 5 bases; J trimming: 7 bases; junction bases outside the gene matches: 8. The length of the CDR3 is 15 residues. Per the germline V gene, CDR1 is MDHEN and CDR2 is SYDVKM. The CDR3 loop reads CASSPGRGQNSPLHF. The CDR3, as DNA: TGTGCCAGCAGTCCCGGGAGGGGGCAGAATTCACCCCTCCACTTT.

The CDR3 region is CASSGTSGHQETQYF. In DNA form, the CDR3 reads TGTGCCAGCAGTGGGACTAGCGGGCACCAAGAGACCCAGTACTTC. The rearrangement links TRBV2 to TRBJ2-5; 11 bases line up with TRBD2. This CDR3 is built from 15 residues. Unmatched junction bases numbered 1, after V lost 4 bases and J lost 0 bases. Per the germline V gene, CDR1 is SNHLY and CDR2 is FYNNEI. Complete variable domain (other parts from reference TRBV2 and TRBJ2-5): EPEVTQTPSHQVTQMGQEVILRCVPISNHLYFYWYRQILGQKVEFLVSFYNNEISEKSEIFDDQFSVERPDGSNFTLKIRSTKLEDSAMYFCASSGTSGHQETQYFGPGTRLLVL.

For the CDR3, the DNA is TGTGCCAGCAGGAAACCAGGACAGAGCTCCTACGAGCAGTACTTC. Amino acids: CASRKPGQSSYEQYF. V is TRBV11-2 and J is TRBJ2-7; weak D call: TRBD1 (6 bases). V lost 6 bases and J 0 bases, leaving 15 bases between the germline ends. The CDR3 is 15 residues long. The germline V gene encodes CDR1 SGHAT and CDR2 FQNNGV.

The chain uses TRBV11-3 and TRBJ2-7; TRBD2 might be the D (6 bases). The CDR3 is 14 residues long. CDR1 is SGHNT and CDR2 is YENEEA in the germline V gene. The germline V and J ends were trimmed by 3 bases and 3 bases, with 12 bases remaining between them. As DNA, the CDR3 is TGTGCCAGCAGCTTTCGGGAGTACGGCTACGAGCAGTACTTC. As protein: CASSFREYGYEQYF.

This rearrangement joins TRBV5-1 to TRBJ2-3; 12 bases fit TRBD2. Germline trimming cut 0 bases from V and 1 base from J; bases unmatched to any gene: 12. Germline lookup yields CDR1 SGHRS and CDR2 YFSETQ. This CDR3 has 20 amino acids. CDR3: CASSLAGWPSGRAGTDTQYF. CDR3 sequence (DNA): TGCGCCAGCAGCTTGGCAGGGTGGCCTAGCGGGAGGGCCGGCACAGATACGCAGTATTTT.

The gene calls are TRBV5-1 and TRBJ2-3; 7 nucleotides line up with TRBD1. Germline-derived CDR1 and CDR2 are SGHRS and YFSETQ. The CDR3 contains 15 residues. With 2 bases clipped from V and 4 bases from J, the junction kept 7 bases outside the gene matches. CDR3 in amino acids: CASSFRDSQADTQYF. CDR3 coding DNA: TGCGCCAGCAGCTTCCGGGACAGTCAGGCAGATACGCAGTATTTT.

The chain carries TRBV5-1 and TRBJ2-3, with D perhaps TRBD2 (6 bases). CDR3 length: 13 amino acids. The ends were cut back, 7 bases at V and 3 bases at J, with 12 bases in the middle. CDR1 is SGHRS, CDR2 YFSETQ, per germline. CDR3 sequence reads: CASGVGGTDTQYF. In nucleotides, the CDR3 is TGCGCCAGCGGGGTCGGAGGGACAGATACGCAGTATTTT.

This chain links TRBV28 with TRBJ2-5; no clear D gene. CDR3 size: 13 residues. Germline V CDR1 and CDR2: MDHEN, SYDVKM. V dropped 6 bases and J dropped 2 bases, with 10 bases sitting between them. The CDR3 sequence: CASSAETQETQYF. CDR3 DNA: TGTGCCAGCAGCGCGGAGACTCAAGAGACCCAGTACTTC.

This rearrangement joins TRBV28 to TRBJ1-5; 7 bases line up with TRBD1. The V gene's germline CDR1 is MDHEN and CDR2 SYDVKM. This CDR3 contains 16 residues. The V and J ends lost 6 bases and 4 bases, in that order; junction bases with no gene match: 12. In DNA, the CDR3 is TGTGCCAGCAGGAGGGGTACGAGGGGGCAAAATCAGCCCCAGCATTTT. It specifies CASRRGTRGQNQPQHF. Full variable domain (missing parts from reference TRBV28 and TRBJ1-5): DVKVTQSSRYLVKRTGEKVFLECVQDMDHENMFWYRQDPGLGLRLIYFSYDVKMKEKGDIPEGYSVSREKKERFSLILESASTNQTSMYLCASRRGTRGQNQPQHFGDGTRLSIL.

The V call is TRBV19, the J call TRBJ2-5, with D perhaps TRBD2 (6 bases). V lost 6 bases and J 4 bases, leaving 18 bases between the germline ends. The V gene's germline CDR1 is LNHDA and CDR2 SQIVND (reference sequence). This CDR3 comprises 15 residues. The CDR3 region is CASSLPGEVIETQYF. The CDR3, as DNA: TGTGCCAGTAGCCTGCCGGGAGAGGTTATAGAGACCCAGTACTTC.